This T cell receptor (beta chain) was retrieved from a study of T cells in Graves' hyperthyroidism and ophthalmopathy. Study-level results: Ophthalmopathy was identified by the model a median approximately six months ahead of onset.

This clonotype has ten or more counts. What it recognizes is unknown. It was RNA transcripts that yielded the amplified TCR beta CDR3 regions. Researchers ran a first-round RT-PCR on the TCR CDR3 using the HTBI primer set. In TCRdb, the multiplex PCR reads were re-called with MiXCR into one record per CDR3 protein. The sample has roughly 350,000 distinct CDR3 sequences, approximately 13% seen once. CDR1 and CDR2 (germline): SEHNR, FQNEAQ (reference sequence). Trimming took off 1 base at V and 2 bases at J, with 14 bases between the two ends. CDR3 length: 16 amino acids. The sequence was collected from a woman between 35 and 50 years old with Graves' ophthalmopathy. The chain has TRBV7-9 and TRBJ1-1; a weak D match, TRBD1 (6 bases). The sequenced material came from blood. Here the CDR3 reads CASSLVDRGANTEAFF. For the CDR3, the DNA is TGTGCCAGCAGCTTAGTCGATCGGGGGGCAAACACTGAAGCTTTCTTT.